This T cell receptor (beta chain) was profiled in a study of T-cell reconstitution after alpha-beta-depleted transplantation in children. For TCRbeta, the library was prepared with unique molecular identifiers. TCRdb itself ran the PCR reads through MiXCR, one entry per CDR3 protein. The top ten clones hold roughly 6% of a sample with around 380,000 distinct CDR3 sequences, approximately 10% of them seen once. V lost 3 bases and J 2 bases, leaving 10 bases between the germline ends. This CDR3 has 14 amino acids. This clonotype has only a few counts. The specimen comprised PBMCs from the stem cell graft donor, sampled from the stem cell graft. The chain couples TRBV12-3 or TRBV12-4 to TRBJ1-2; possibly TRBD1 for D (6 bases). This clonotype originated in a human donor who donated a stem cell graft to a child with acute myeloid leukemia. The CDR3 is CASSFSQGNYGYTF. For the CDR3, the DNA is TGTGCCAGCAGTTTCAGTCAGGGGAACTATGGCTACACCTTC.